This is a list of T cell receptor beta chains from one sample in a study of monozygotic twins with cystic fibrosis. Sequencing used immunoSEQ multiplex PCR; TCRdb keeps in-frame clones, though not all of them. The sample records roughly 35,000 clones, approximately 80% being singletons. The sample taken for sequencing was blood. The receptors come from a girl aged 2-9 years with cystic fibrosis. The CDR3 runs from the conserved cysteine through the conserved F or W. Each record gives: D gene, J gene, V gene, clone size, CDR3 protein, CDR3 DNA. A D gene is named only where the DNA matches it firmly. Not all rows give a size; the values are once, few, many and, for expanded clones, a class.

d_call: .; j_call: TRBJ2-5; v_call: TRBV4-3; clone_size: .; cdr3_aa: CASSQGEGGETQYF; cdr3_nt: TGCGCCAGCAGCCAAGGGGAGGGGGGAGAGACCCAGTACTTC
d_call: .; j_call: TRBJ2-1; v_call: TRBV15; clone_size: .; cdr3_aa: CATTPRPGALVHNEQFF; cdr3_nt: TGTGCCACCACTCCGCGACCGGGGGCGCTTGTCCACAATGAGCAGTTCTTC
d_call: .; j_call: TRBJ2-6; v_call: TRBV5-6; clone_size: .; cdr3_aa: CASSPSVSGANVLTF; cdr3_nt: TGTGCCAGCAGCCCGTCGGTCTCTGGGGCCAACGTCCTGACTTTC
d_call: .; j_call: TRBJ2-6; v_call: TRBV29-1; clone_size: .; cdr3_aa: CSVDDSRFGGANVLTF; cdr3_nt: TGCAGCGTTGACGACAGCCGTTTTGGAGGGGCCAACGTCCTGACTTTC
d_call: .; j_call: TRBJ2-1; v_call: TRBV4-1; clone_size: .; cdr3_aa: CASSVSLSEVTYNEQFF; cdr3_nt: TGCGCCAGCAGCGTATCCCTTAGTGAGGTGACCTACAATGAGCAGTTCTTC
d_call: .; j_call: TRBJ2-2; v_call: TRBV2; clone_size: .; cdr3_aa: CATSAEAVITGELFF; cdr3_nt: TGTGCCACCTCCGCGGAGGCCGTCATCACCGGGGAGCTGTTTTTT
d_call: TRBD2; j_call: TRBJ2-1; v_call: TRBV6-4; clone_size: .; cdr3_aa: CASSTLAGGPFNEQFF; cdr3_nt: TGTGCCAGCAGTACTTTAGCGGGGGGGCCATTCAATGAGCAGTTCTTC
d_call: .; j_call: TRBJ2-3; v_call: TRBV6-5; clone_size: .; cdr3_aa: CASRDQNTDTQYF; cdr3_nt: TGTGCCAGCAGGGACCAAAACACAGATACGCAGTATTTT
d_call: TRBD2; j_call: TRBJ2-3; v_call: TRBV7-2; clone_size: .; cdr3_aa: CASGRLAGAGDTQYF; cdr3_nt: TGTGCCAGCGGACGACTAGCGGGGGCCGGAGATACGCAGTATTTT
d_call: .; j_call: TRBJ2-3; v_call: TRBV10-2; clone_size: once; cdr3_aa: CASSVTSTDTQYF; cdr3_nt: TGCGCCAGCAGTGTTACTAGCACAGATACGCAGTATTTT
d_call: .; j_call: TRBJ2-3; v_call: TRBV5-6; clone_size: .; cdr3_aa: CASSSSRKQYF; cdr3_nt: TGTGCCAGCAGTTCCTCTAGGAAGCAGTATTTT
d_call: TRBD1; j_call: TRBJ1-5; v_call: TRBV6-7; clone_size: few; cdr3_aa: CASSGRTGRRQPQHF; cdr3_nt: TGTGCCAGCAGTGGAAGGACAGGGAGGCGTCAGCCCCAGCATTTT
d_call: .; j_call: TRBJ1-2; v_call: TRBV18; clone_size: .; cdr3_aa: CASSPSGEGYGYTF; cdr3_nt: TGTGCCAGCTCACCGAGCGGGGAGGGCTATGGCTACACCTTC
d_call: TRBD2; j_call: TRBJ2-1; v_call: TRBV9; clone_size: .; cdr3_aa: CASSNLAGGIYNEQFF; cdr3_nt: TGTGCCAGCAGCAATTTAGCGGGAGGGATCTACAATGAGCAGTTCTTC
d_call: .; j_call: TRBJ2-5; v_call: TRBV5-1; clone_size: .; cdr3_aa: CASSLSAGGETQYF; cdr3_nt: TGCGCCAGCAGCTTGTCGGCAGGGGGGGAGACCCAGTACTTC
d_call: TRBD2; j_call: TRBJ2-5; v_call: TRBV30; clone_size: once; cdr3_aa: CAWRSEWLAGSQETQYF; cdr3_nt: TGTGCCTGGAGAAGTGAGTGGCTAGCGGGGTCCCAAGAGACCCAGTACTTC
d_call: TRBD2; j_call: TRBJ2-1; v_call: TRBV30; clone_size: .; cdr3_aa: CAWSVRGGASNEQFF; cdr3_nt: TGTGCCTGGAGTGTCCGCGGGGGGGCGTCCAATGAGCAGTTCTTC
d_call: .; j_call: TRBJ1-1; v_call: TRBV7-6; clone_size: .; cdr3_aa: CASSFGVWVKEEAFF; cdr3_nt: TGTGCCAGCAGCTTTGGTGTTTGGGTTAAGGAAGAAGCTTTCTTT
d_call: TRBD2; j_call: TRBJ2-5; v_call: TRBV5-4; clone_size: .; cdr3_aa: CASSLSPGLRSTRYF; cdr3_nt: TGTGCCAGCAGCCTATCTCCGGGACTAAGGTCAACCCGGTACTTC